Presented here are 8 T cell receptor beta chains from one specimen sequenced in a study of T cells in Graves' hyperthyroidism and ophthalmopathy. The source material, RNA transcripts, was used to amplify TCR beta CDR3 regions. HTBI primers were the set used in a first-round RT-PCR of the TCR CDR3. Each CDR3 protein gets one entry after TCRdb re-called the multiplex PCR reads with MiXCR. The sample lists 400,000 or so distinct CDR3 sequences; more than 12% were seen once. Sequenced material: blood. The receptors shown here come from a man aged 45-65 years with Graves' ophthalmopathy.

This clonotype was observed at least ten times. The CDR3 nucleotides are TGTGCCAGCAGTTTACCCGACAATGAGCAGTTCTTC. Translation: CASSLPDNEQFF. The rearrangement joins TRBV27 to TRBJ2-1; D not certain. V was pared by 2 bases and J by 5 bases, with 4 bases between. The V gene's germline CDR1 is MNHEY and CDR2 SMNVEV (reference sequence). The CDR3 has 12 amino acids.

The chain links TRBV19 to TRBJ1-5; no firm D call. This CDR3 contains 12 residues. Trimming cost V 7 bases and J 4 bases, with 8 bases left between them. CDR1 is LNHDA, CDR2 SQIVND, per germline (reference sequence). The CDR3 loop reads CASNVLNQPQHF. The CDR3 coding sequence is TGTGCCAGTAATGTCCTAAATCAGCCCCAGCATTTT.

This clonotype was seen repeatedly, ten times or more. One end of the junction does not line up with germline, which may come from a read error. J is TRBJ2-2 and V is TRBV28; D is ambiguous. Per germline, CDR1 MDHEN and CDR2 SYDVKM. The CDR3 has 15 residues. The CDR3 DNA sequence: TGTGCCATCAGTTCCGTTCCTCCTACCACCGGGGAGCTGTTTTTT. As protein: CAISSVPPTTGELFF.

The genes are TRBV2 and TRBJ1-6; D call uncertain. The germline V gene has CDR1 SNHLY and CDR2 FYNNEI. Deletions cut 4 bases from V and 5 bases from J, with 3 bases between. The CDR3 is made up of 12 amino acids. CDR3 DNA sequence: TGTGCCAGCAGTGTTCATAATTCACCCCTCCACTTT. Translated, it gives CASSVHNSPLHF.

The sample holds many counts of this clonotype. The V gene is TRBV27, the J gene TRBJ2-3, with D possibly TRBD2 on 5 matching bases. This CDR3 contains 14 residues. Germline V gene data show CDR1 as MNHEY and CDR2 as SMNVEV (reference sequence). Deletions cut 3 bases from V and 2 bases from J, with 9 bases between. CDR3 in DNA: TGTGCCAGCAGTTTGTACGGGAACACAGATACGCAGTATTTT. Translated: CASSLYGNTDTQYF.

In its sample, this clonotype was seen many times. This rearrangement joins TRBV12-3 or TRBV12-4 to TRBJ2-7; maybe TRBD1 (5 bases). Trimming took off 6 bases at V and 3 bases at J, with 18 bases between the two ends. The CDR3 spans 15 residues. The CDR3 DNA is TGTGCCAGCAGCCTAGGCCCAGGGCCCTTCTACGAGCAGTACTTC. It specifies CASSLGPGPFYEQYF.

This clonotype has a count of ten or more. The chain is built from TRBV2 and TRBJ2-7; 8 bases are a match to TRBD2. Trimming removed 7 bases from V and 1 base from J; junction bases left unmatched: 9. The germline V gene has CDR1 SNHLY and CDR2 FYNNEI. The CDR3 runs 15 residues. The chain's CDR3 is CASNRGRSPSYEQYF. The CDR3 DNA sequence: TGTGCCAGCAACCGCGGGAGGTCCCCATCCTACGAGCAGTACTTC.

This clonotype was counted ten times or more. This chain joins TRBV20-1 and TRBJ2-1, with 9 nucleotides matching TRBD2. CDR3 length equals 16 residues. Germline CDR1 and CDR2: DFQATT and SNEGSKA (reference sequence). V was clipped by 0 bases and J by 3 bases; unmatched bases: 6. The CDR3 sequence: CSARDRREGGYNEQFF. DNA of the CDR3: TGCAGTGCTAGAGATAGGCGGGAGGGCGGCTACAATGAGCAGTTCTTC.